These 5 T cell receptor beta chains were all obtained from the same sample, sequenced in a study of cytomegalovirus exposure and HLA in healthy donors. The assay was immunoSEQ multiplex PCR, and TCRdb's table has in-frame clones only and misses some. Counted here are over 60,000 clones, over 95% occurring once; the ten biggest clones make up about 4.5%. The sample consisted of PBMCs. Receptor source: a woman aged 18-29 years in good health and CMV-seropositive.

The genes are TRBV10-3 and TRBJ2-7, with TRBD2 identical over 7 bases. Unmatched junction bases numbered 12, after V lost 9 bases and J lost 4 bases. This CDR3 is built from 14 residues. CDR1 ENHRY and CDR2 SYGVKD come from the germline V gene. The CDR3: CAISGVGEGYEQYF. The CDR3 coding sequence is TGTGCCATTTCTGGGGTAGGGGAGGGGTACGAGCAGTACTTC.

The rearrangement links TRBV2 to TRBJ2-1, with 10 bases matching TRBD2. The germline V gene encodes CDR1 SNHLY and CDR2 FYNNEI. The CDR3 runs to 14 residues. Losses at the gene ends were 8 bases for V and 4 bases for J; bases not matched to a gene: 5. CDR3 sequence (DNA): TGTGCCAGCGGGAGGACTAGCGGATACAATGAGCAGTTCTTC. Amino acid sequence: CASGRTSGYNEQFF.

V usage is TRBV5-8 and J usage is TRBJ2-7; TRBD1 is a possible D gene (6 bases). Germline V gene data show CDR1 as SGHTS and CDR2 as YDEGEE. CDR3 length: 16 amino acids. Trimming shortened V by 4 bases and J by 7 bases, and 24 bases separated the two germline ends. As DNA, the CDR3 is TGTGCCAGCAGCCAACCCCAACAGGGTCGGACACGGGAGCAGTACTTC. It encodes CASSQPQQGRTREQYF.

This sequence joins TRBV25-1 and TRBJ2-2, with 8 bases that match TRBD1. Germline V lookup: CDR1 MGHDK, CDR2 SYGVNS. CDR3 length: 14 residues. After removal of 3 bases from V and 3 bases from J, the junction contained 0 bases not matched to a gene. The CDR3 DNA follows: TGTGCCAGCAGTGAGGGACAGGACACCGGGGAGCTGTTTTTT. This encodes CASSEGQDTGELFF.

This chain connects TRBV6-1 to TRBJ2-7; D is unclear. This CDR3 is 13 amino acids long. Trimming took off 2 bases at V and 2 bases at J, with 7 bases between the two ends. Germline-derived CDR1 and CDR2 are MNHNS and SASEGT. The CDR3 DNA reads TGTGCCAGCAGTGAATTTGAGACCTACGAGCAGTACTTC. The encoded protein is CASSEFETYEQYF.